A single sample is the source of the 12 T cell receptor beta chains below, sequenced in a study of CD8 T cells in ankylosing spondylitis. Each CDR3 protein is one row after TCRdb ran MiXCR on the 5' RACE reads. The sample records about 350,000 distinct CDR3 sequences, approximately 22% being singletons. Sequences were obtained from blood, either unsorted or a sorted T cell fraction (not recorded which). The origin of the receptors is a male donor with ankylosing spondylitis or in good health (not recorded which).

This chain joins TRBV27 and TRBJ2-1, with 8 bases matching TRBD2. The V gene end was trimmed by 3 bases and the J gene end by 12 bases; junction bases not matched to a gene: 16. This CDR3 is built from 16 residues. Germline V lookup: CDR1 MNHEY, CDR2 SMNVEV (reference sequence). Here the CDR3 DNA reads TGTGCCAGCAGTTTCCTCCCGGCGGGGGGTCCTAAGGGGCAGTTCTTC. Translated, it gives CASSFLPAGGPKGQFF.

The sample holds one count of this clonotype. The V and J genes are TRBV7-9 and TRBJ2-7; 8 bases map to TRBD1. The germline CDR1 and CDR2 sequences are SEHNR and FQNEAQ (reference sequence). The CDR3 sequence is 12 residues long. V dropped 11 bases and J dropped 3; count of bases not matched to a gene: 6. The CDR3 reads CAATGQGYEQYF. The CDR3 coding sequence is TGTGCCGCTACCGGACAGGGCTACGAGCAGTACTTC.

This clonotype was seen many times. The V call is TRBV6-1, the J call TRBJ1-1; D remains unclear. V lost 6 bases to trimming and J lost 1 base, with 3 bases between them. Germline V gives CDR1 MNHNS, CDR2 SASEGT. The CDR3 spans 11 residues. Written as DNA, the CDR3 is TGTGCCAGCAGGGAGAACACTGAAGCTTTCTTT. Its protein product is CASRENTEAFF.

This clonotype has only a few counts. This chain connects TRBV29-1 to TRBJ2-1, with 10 bases aligning to TRBD2. CDR1 and CDR2 from the germline V gene are SQVTM and ANQGSEA. There are 18 residues in the CDR3. Germline trimming cut 0 bases from V and 0 bases from J; bases unmatched to any gene: 8. The CDR3 sequence: CSVEDPGSGGASYNEQFF. In nucleotides, the CDR3 is TGCAGCGTTGAAGATCCGGGCAGCGGGGGGGCCTCCTACAATGAGCAGTTCTTC.

The J gene is TRBJ2-2, the V gene TRBV24-1; weak D call: TRBD1 (6 bases). Trimming took 8 bases from V and 3 from J, leaving 12 bases between them. Germline CDR1 and CDR2: KGHDR and SFDVKD. The CDR3 length is 14 residues. CDR3 nucleotides: TGTGCCACCACGGCAGGGGCTTACACCGGGGAGCTGTTTTTT. As protein: CATTAGAYTGELFF.

In this sample, this clonotype turned up a few times. The genes are TRBV5-1 and TRBJ2-1; 13 bases map to TRBD2. The length of the CDR3 is 15 residues. V lost 4 bases and J lost 4; bases outside the gene matches: 2. In germline, CDR1 is SGHRS, CDR2 YFSETQ. CDR3 loop: CASSGTSGVYNEQFF. For the CDR3, the DNA is TGCGCCAGCAGCGGGACTAGCGGGGTTTACAATGAGCAGTTCTTC.

The gene calls are TRBV7-6 and TRBJ1-6; perhaps TRBD1 as D (5 bases). The length of the CDR3 is 13 residues. The germline CDR1 and CDR2 sequences are SGHVS and FNYEAQ. V gave up 1 base and J gave up 10 bases, with 8 bases separating them. The CDR3 region has the DNA TGTGCCAGCAGCTTAGGGGGCCAGTCACCCCTCCACTTT. Translating gives CASSLGGQSPLHF.

This clonotype was recorded a few times. This chain joins TRBV5-6 and TRBJ2-5; 9 bases are shared with TRBD2. The V gene's germline CDR1 is SGHDT and CDR2 YYEEEE. V lost 4 bases, J lost 2 bases, and 6 bases stayed unmatched. The CDR3 has 15 residues. The CDR3 spells CASSPAGGFQETQYF. CDR3 sequence (DNA): TGTGCCAGCAGCCCCGCGGGGGGGTTTCAAGAGACCCAGTACTTC.

This clonotype has just a few counts. The V gene is TRBV5-1, the J gene TRBJ2-2, with D perhaps matching TRBD1 (5 bases). The V gene lost 1 base and the J gene lost 2 bases, with 12 bases spanning the gap. Germline-derived CDR1 and CDR2 are SGHRS and YFSETQ. The CDR3 sequence is 16 residues long. In nucleotides, the CDR3 is TGCGCCAGCAGCTTGTACGAGACAGATAACACCGGGGAGCTGTTTTTT. Its protein is CASSLYETDNTGELFF. Full variable domain (outside the CDR3, taken from reference TRBV5-1 and TRBJ2-2): KAGVTQTPRYLIKTRGQQVTLSCSPISGHRSVSWYQQTPGQGLQFLFEYFSETQRNKGNFPGRFSGRQFSNSRSEMNVSTLELGDSALYLCASSLYETDNTGELFFGEGSRLTVL.

The chain is built from TRBV24-1 and TRBJ2-3; D unclear. The CDR3 is 17 residues long. Trimming removed 1 base at V and 4 bases at J, with 17 bases between. Germline V gives CDR1 KGHDR, CDR2 SFDVKD. The CDR3 DNA reads as TGTGCCACCAGTGATTTCGGTAGAGTGGATCGCGCAGATACGCAGTATTTT. Translating it yields CATSDFGRVDRADTQYF.

This chain links TRBV20-1 with TRBJ2-3; tentatively, D is TRBD1 (6 bases). V was clipped by 0 bases and J by 2 bases, with 12 bases between them. This CDR3 has 15 amino acids. Per germline, CDR1 DFQATT and CDR2 SNEGSKA (reference sequence). CDR3 in amino acids: CSARDLGHSTDTQYF. CDR3 nucleotide sequence: TGCAGTGCTAGAGATCTGGGACATTCCACAGATACGCAGTATTTT.

J is TRBJ1-1 and V is TRBV12-3 or TRBV12-4, with D perhaps TRBD1 (6 bases). Trimming cost V 7 bases and J 2 bases, with 17 bases left between them. There are 15 residues in the CDR3. This CDR3 is CASTLGAGANTEAFF. In DNA form, the CDR3 reads TGTGCCAGCACTCTCGGGGCAGGGGCCAACACTGAAGCTTTCTTT.